This T cell receptor beta chain was identified during a study of cytomegalovirus exposure and HLA in healthy donors. The PCR employed 60 Vbeta primers together with 13 Jbeta primers. Sequenced by immunoSEQ multiplex PCR; TCRdb stores in-frame clones only, minus some. The sample yields about 120,000 clones, 76% seen once. CDR3 length: 16 residues. Germline V gene data show CDR1 as LNHNV and CDR2 as YYDKDF (reference sequence). The V segment lost 3 bases and the J segment 0 bases; nucleotides outside the gene matches: 8. The TCR originated in a man in his fifties in good health and CMV-seropositive. Sequencing used PBMCs. The chain carries TRBV15 and TRBJ2-7, with 7 bases identical to TRBD1. For the CDR3, the DNA is TGTGCCACCAGCAGCCCTCGACAGGGTGACTCCTACGAGCAGTACTTC. Translated: CATSSPRQGDSYEQYF.